This note documents a single TCR beta chain sequence. There are a few counts of this clone. No antigen is known for it. No much larger clone exists at a distance of one base, and base qualities are not known. The library was obtained by the immunoSEQ multiplex PCR assay. RNA was extracted from all samples and reverse transcribed into cDNA, which served as template for TCR sequencing. SuperScript III was used for first-strand cDNA synthesis, primed with a 2:1 mix of oligo-dT and random hexamers. A synthetic immune receptor repertoire was used to assess amplification bias, and residual bias was removed computationally. The study's own analysis went as follows. Raw reads were preprocessed for error removal, and CDR3 was defined according to IMGT conventions as running from the conserved cysteine to phenylalanine. Clonality was computed by normalizing Shannon entropy by log2 of the number of productive unique TCRs and subtracting the result from 1. CD4 or CD8 identity of scalp clones was inferred by cross-referencing scalp TCRbeta sequences with sorted blood CD4 and CD8 repertoires. Not all clones reach the TCRdb copy of this immuneACCESS table, which keeps in-frame sequences only. Checked studies attribute under half of the gap to unresolved V genes and leave the rest unexplained. V, J and clone size are those of that table, while D and trimming were read from the DNA. The sample yields some 240,000 clones; about 58% were counted once. The leading ten clones occupy roughly 1.5% of the sample.

This sample is part of a study of CD8+ T cells in alopecia areata (dated by TCRdb to 2016 to 2019). General notes on the study: The treated patients, all with moderate-to-severe alopecia areata, were enrolled in an open-label pilot trial of oral tofacitinib given at 5 to 10 mg twice daily. Tofacitinib was given for 6 to 18 months, followed by 6 months of follow-up off drug to assess delayed response and recurrence. For the treated patients, the SALT score, which quantifies what percentage of scalp surface area is affected, served as the measure of disease severity. To study T cell clonal expansion in alopecia areata, the researchers applied high-throughput TCRbeta sequencing to both the C3H/HeJ mouse model and human patients. On the human side, TCRbeta sequencing was run on scalp tissue and on sorted CD4+ and CD8+ peripheral blood T cells from healthy controls and from alopecia areata patients with either patchy or totalis/universalis disease. Tofacitinib-treated patients had biopsies at baseline and at 4 and 24 weeks of treatment, with a later scalp biopsy in several patients. Scalp clonality was compared among normal scalp (n=4), patchy alopecia areata scalp (n=8), and alopecia totalis/universalis scalp (n=8). The RNA source kit depended on sample type: the PAXgene miRNA kit for fixed scalp, the miRNeasy kit for PBMCs, and the RNeasy kit for mouse skin. Amplification of TCRbeta CDR3 regions was done by immunoSEQ multiplex PCR using 35 Vbeta forward primers and 13 Jbeta reverse primers.

The sample's time point label is to be understood as: about 4 weeks on oral tofacitinib. The sample's treatment or condition, from its label and the paper: oral pan-JAK inhibitor, 5-10 mg twice daily. Lesional scalp punch biopsies and peripheral blood were obtained from alopecia areata patients. After PBMCs were isolated by density centrifugation and stained for CD3, CD4 and CD8, a FACSAria was used to sort CD4+ and CD8+ T cells. V loses 0 bases of germline sequence and J loses 7 bases, and the interval between the two ends is 10 bases. From cysteine to phenylalanine, the CDR3 is 14 amino acids long. CDR3 DNA only is kept here, 42 bases in frame from base 1. Taken from the germline V gene, the CDR1 and CDR2 loops are SGHAT and FQNNGV. Points the paper makes about the study in general: Unlike mouse skin, which is dominated by gammadelta T cells, normal human skin has resident alphabeta T cells that are also sequenced, and this complicates analysis of the scalp TCR repertoire. During tofacitinib treatment, many expanded lesional clones stuck around in both scalp and blood, and this persistence may partly explain why relapse happens after treatment is stopped. Because the treated cohort was small and had only one nonresponder, larger studies are needed to examine links between baseline CD8+ expansion and response. Compared with mice, TCR sequences shared between patients were less clear, possibly partly because of HLA diversity across the patient population. Compared with normal scalp, lesional scalp had higher clonality and more expanded CD8+ clones, particularly in alopecia totalis/universalis, a pattern that suggests antigenic drive. Scalp clonality and the number of expanded CD8+ clones among the top 100 scalp clones were significantly decreased by tofacitinib.

The V gene is TRBV11-2 and the J gene is TRBJ1-5; the D gene is perhaps TRBD1, on 5 matching bases. The material sequenced was CD4+ T cells sorted from blood, taken at week 4, from a patient treated with tofacitinib. This clonotype originated in a human donor with alopecia areata. CDR3 region: CASSLEGVRQPQHF. The DNA reads TGTGCCAGCAGCTTAGAAGGGGTTAGACAGCCCCAGCATTTT.